One and the same sample provided the 16 T cell receptor beta chains below, sequenced in a study of T cell repertoires in cytomegalovirus infection. TCRdb ran MiXCR on the reads and lists one entry per CDR3 protein. The sample records around 740,000 distinct CDR3 sequences, less than 40% being singletons. The sample was PBMCs. These receptors all come from a human donor in good health (CMV status not recorded). Some clones in this sample may be carry-over from other donors' samples.

This clonotype was found a few times. V usage is TRBV7-6 and J usage is TRBJ2-2; 12 bases are shared with TRBD2. The J segment lost 5 bases and the V segment lost 1 base, leaving 5 bases of the junction unmatched. The length of the CDR3 is 17 residues. Germline assignment: CDR1 SGHVS and CDR2 FNYEAQ. CDR3 in DNA: TGTGCCAGCAGCTTAGTACTAGCGGGGGGCCAAACCGGGGAGCTGTTTTTT. Amino acid sequence: CASSLVLAGGQTGELFF.

This clonotype showed up just a few times. The CDR3 loop is CASSPQGLGANVLTF. The CDR3 nucleotides are TGTGCCAGCAGTCCACAGGGTCTGGGGGCCAACGTCCTGACTTTC. J is TRBJ2-6 and V is TRBV6-5; D might be TRBD1 (6 bases). Deletions cut 5 bases from V and 4 bases from J, with 12 bases between. This CDR3 comprises 15 residues. Germline V gene lookup returns CDR1 MNHEY and CDR2 SVGAGI.

The chain combines TRBV12-3 or TRBV12-4 with TRBJ1-1, with 7 bases identical to TRBD1. V dropped 5 bases and J dropped 8; count of bases not matched to a gene: 8. The length of the CDR3 is 13 residues. The CDR3 sequence is CASSIDNRGEAFF. In DNA, the CDR3 is TGTGCCAGCAGTATAGACAACAGGGGAGAAGCTTTCTTT.

This clonotype was found a few times. The V and J genes are TRBV25-1 and TRBJ2-1, with TRBD1 identical over 7 bases. CDR3 length: 18 residues. V trimming: 3 bases; J trimming: 5 bases; junction bases outside the gene matches: 16. CDR1 and CDR2 from the germline V gene are MGHDK and SYGVNS. CDR3 protein: CASSEIPGQSPFDNEQFF. The CDR3 nucleotides read TGTGCCAGCAGTGAGATACCGGGACAGAGCCCTTTCGACAATGAGCAGTTCTTC.

This clonotype showed up just a few times. V gene TRBV7-2 combines with J gene TRBJ2-7, with 14 nucleotides matching TRBD2. Unmatched junction bases numbered 20, after V lost 2 bases and J lost 5 bases. Germline assignment: CDR1 SGHTA and CDR2 FQGNSA. The CDR3 runs 21 residues. This CDR3 is CASSLSPPGTSGRGLRDEQYF. The CDR3 nucleotides read TGTGCCAGCAGCTTAAGCCCACCCGGGACTAGCGGGAGAGGGCTAAGGGACGAGCAGTACTTC.

On this clonotype itself: Just one base apart from a much larger clone, this may be a read error. The rearrangement joins TRBV7-9 to TRBJ2-4, with D maybe TRBD2 (5 bases). Trimming took 4 bases from V and 6 from J, leaving 22 bases between them. The CDR3 runs to 17 residues. CDR1 and CDR2 from the germline V gene are SEHNR and FQNEAQ (reference sequence). CDR3 amino acids: CASSSIVDVGRGNIQYF. The CDR3 DNA sequence: TGTGCCAGCAGCTCGATCGTAGACGTAGGCCGGGGAAACATTCAGTACTTC.

The chain joins TRBV28 to TRBJ2-1; the D is unclear. The CDR3 runs to 16 residues. V lost 4 bases and J 4 bases, leaving 17 bases between the germline ends. In germline, CDR1 is MDHEN, CDR2 SYDVKM. This CDR3 is CASSSIETGLYNEQFF. The CDR3 nucleotides read TGTGCCAGCAGTTCAATCGAGACCGGCTTATACAATGAGCAGTTCTTC.

In its sample, this clonotype was seen many times. This rearrangement joins TRBV7-2 to TRBJ1-2; D is possibly TRBD1 (5 bases). Trimming cost V 5 bases and J 7 bases, with 14 bases left between them. Per germline, CDR1 SGHTA and CDR2 FQGNSA. The CDR3 runs to 13 residues. Here the CDR3 reads CASSTDTRIGYTF. DNA of the CDR3: TGTGCCAGCAGCACGGACACGCGGATTGGCTACACCTTC.

The chain recombines TRBV27 with TRBJ2-1; 7 nucleotides match TRBD2. The CDR3 extends over 15 amino acids. CDR1 MNHEY and CDR2 SMNVEV come from the germline V gene (reference sequence). The trim removed 7 bases at V and 9 bases at J, leaving 15 bases unmatched. The CDR3 nucleotides read TGTGCCAGCATCCCAGTTGCGGGAGCAACGACTGAGCAGTTCTTC. Its translation: CASIPVAGATTEQFF.

The V gene is TRBV15, the J gene TRBJ2-7; maybe TRBD1 (5 bases). Looked up from germline, CDR1 is LNHNV and CDR2 is YYDKDF (reference sequence). V lost 5 bases to trimming and J lost 5 bases, with 16 bases between them. This CDR3 has 14 amino acids. Written as DNA, the CDR3 is TGTGCCACCAGCGACAGTAGGAGACGCCACGAGCAGTACTTC. It codes for CATSDSRRRHEQYF.

The sample holds a few counts of this clonotype. V usage is TRBV7-3 and J usage is TRBJ2-2; 8 nucleotides agree with TRBD2. The CDR3 has 16 amino acids. After removal of 2 bases from V and 4 bases from J, the junction contained 6 bases not matched to a gene. Germline loops: CDR1 SGHTA, CDR2 FQGTGA. Here the CDR3 reads CASSLPSGGSTGELFF. The CDR3 nucleotides are TGTGCCAGCAGCTTACCCAGCGGGGGTAGCACCGGGGAGCTGTTTTTT.

The V call is TRBV7-2, the J call TRBJ2-3, with 7 positions matching TRBD2. Germline V gene data show CDR1 as SGHTA and CDR2 as FQGNSA. The CDR3 covers 18 residues. Trimming removed 6 bases from V and 1 base from J; junction bases left unmatched: 16. In DNA, the CDR3 is TGTGCCAGCAGTTCAACCTTAGGTTGGGGGGGAGGCACAGATACGCAGTATTTT. Its protein product is CASSSTLGWGGGTDTQYF.

This clonotype was seen a handful of times. This rearrangement joins TRBV19 to TRBJ1-1; maybe TRBD1 (5 bases). Trimming took 3 bases from V and 1 from J, leaving 9 bases between them. The CDR3 is 14 amino acids. Germline CDR1 is LNHDA and CDR2 is SQIVND (reference sequence). The CDR3 loop reads CASSIGGTNTEAFF. The CDR3 DNA is TGTGCCAGTAGTATTGGGGGAACGAACACTGAAGCTTTCTTT. Full variable domain (outside the CDR3, taken from reference TRBV19 and TRBJ1-1): DGGITQSPKYLFRKEGQNVTLSCEQNLNHDAMYWYRQDPGQGLRLIYYSQIVNDFQKGDIAEGYSVSREKKESFPLTVTSAQKNPTAFYLCASSIGGTNTEAFFGQGTRLTVV.

As to this clonotype: It may be a read error: a sequence one base away is much more abundant. The chain links TRBV5-6 to TRBJ1-5; unclear D gene. The germline V gene encodes CDR1 SGHDT and CDR2 YYEEEE. This CDR3 spans 14 amino acids. Trimming removed 0 bases from V and 0 bases from J, with 4 bases in between. CDR3 coding DNA: TGTGCCAGCAGCTTGGAACATAGCAATCAGCCCCAGCATTTT. Its protein is CASSLEHSNQPQHF.

The J gene is TRBJ2-7, the V gene TRBV20-1; TRBD2 is a possible D gene (6 bases). Germline V gene data show CDR1 as DFQATT and CDR2 as SNEGSKA (reference sequence). The length of the CDR3 is 17 residues. The V gene lost 6 bases and the J gene lost 3 bases, with 27 bases spanning the gap. The CDR3 sequence: CSAPPRRASWPLYEQYF. CDR3 nucleotides: TGCAGTGCCCCTCCGAGGAGGGCTAGCTGGCCCCTCTACGAGCAGTACTTC.

V and J are TRBV7-9 and TRBJ1-2; D is undetermined. The CDR3 is 12 residues long. CDR1 is SEHNR and CDR2 is FQNEAQ in the germline V gene (reference sequence). V was shortened by 7 bases and J by 7 bases, with 13 bases between the two germline ends. The CDR3 region is CASKEGSGGYTF. The CDR3 DNA reads TGTGCCAGCAAGGAAGGTTCTGGTGGCTACACCTTC.